This TCR beta chain was identified in a study of memory CD4+ T cells and cytomegalovirus serostatus. Study in general: Healthy Belgian adult donors included about nine CMV-positive and approximately 25 CMV-negative people. Findings and caveats of the study: Each of around 69 CMV-associated TCRbeta sequences occurred in one to five individuals. Median bootstrapped AUC for CMV status was approximately 0.96 originally, about 0.9 US-trained.

Germline values: CDR1 SGHTA, CDR2 FQGTGA. Trimming took off 5 bases at V and 5 bases at J, with 12 bases between the two ends. This CDR3 has 13 amino acids. Profiled with immunoSEQ multiplex PCR; TCRdb holds only in-frame clones, not every one. The data show about 58,000 clones, roughly 84% seen once. Worth noting for this clone: Antigen: not known.

The sort gate was single viable CD3+CD4+CD8-CD45RO+ cells for memory CD4+ T cells. This clonotype originated in an adult in good health and CMV-seronegative. Some clones in this sample may be carry-over from other donors' samples. Sequenced material: memory CD4+ T cells from blood. V gene TRBV7-3 combines with J gene TRBJ2-5; D is unresolved. CDR3 loop: CASSPGRAETQYF. In DNA form, the CDR3 reads TGTGCCAGCAGCCCCGGACGGGCGGAGACCCAGTACTTC. Full variable domain (rest looked up from reference TRBV7-3 and TRBJ2-5): GAGVSQTPSNKVTEKGKYVELRCDPISGHTALYWYRQSLGQGPEFLIYFQGTGAADDSGLPNDRFFAVRPEGSVSTLKIQRTERGDSAVYLCASSPGRAETQYFGPGTRLLVL.